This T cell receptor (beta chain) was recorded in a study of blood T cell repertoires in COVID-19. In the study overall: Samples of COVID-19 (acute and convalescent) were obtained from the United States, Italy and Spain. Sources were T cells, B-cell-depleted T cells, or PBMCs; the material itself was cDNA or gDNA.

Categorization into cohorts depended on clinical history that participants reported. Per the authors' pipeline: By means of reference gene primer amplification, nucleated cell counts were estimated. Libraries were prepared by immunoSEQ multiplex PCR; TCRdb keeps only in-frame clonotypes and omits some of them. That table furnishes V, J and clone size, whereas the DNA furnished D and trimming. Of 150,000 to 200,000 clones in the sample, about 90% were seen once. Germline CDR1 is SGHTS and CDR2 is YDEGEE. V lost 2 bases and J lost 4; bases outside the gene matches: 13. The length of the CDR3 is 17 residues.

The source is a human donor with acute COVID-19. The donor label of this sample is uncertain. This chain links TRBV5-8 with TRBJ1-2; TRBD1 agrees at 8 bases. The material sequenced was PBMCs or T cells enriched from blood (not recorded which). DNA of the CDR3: TGTGCCAGCAGCTTACAGGGGGATCCCGGTAATTCCTATGGCTACACCTTC. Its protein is CASSLQGDPGNSYGYTF. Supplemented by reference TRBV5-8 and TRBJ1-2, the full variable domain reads EAGVTQSPTHLIKTRGQQATLRCSPISGHTSVYWYQQALGLGLQFLLWYDEGEERNRGNFPPRFSGRQFPNYSSELNVNALELEDSALYLCASSLQGDPGNSYGYTFGSGTRLTVV.